Detailed here is one T cell receptor (beta chain). CDR3-region Arm-PCR and iRepertoire HTBI primers produced the TCR beta libraries. Via MiXCR, TCRdb re-called the multiplex PCR reads, giving one row per CDR3 protein. This table holds 250,000 to 300,000 distinct CDR3 sequences, roughly a fifth found once. The data are from a study of regulatory T cells in long-lasting Graves disease. Time point defined: persistent/refractory GD, antithyroid drugs over 5 years with positive TRAb. Extracted RNA from PBMCs served as the source of the TCR library. This TCR derives from a female donor with Graves disease. This specimen was peripheral blood mononuclear cells (PBMCs), taken when the disease was refractory, from a patient treated with antithyroid drugs.

CDR3 sequence: CASRRQTGANVLTF. CDR3 nucleotides: TGTGCCAGCAGACGACAGACTGGGGCCAACGTCCTGACTTTC. The chain recombines TRBV3-1 with TRBJ2-6, with a possible D match to TRBD1 (5 bases). V was cut by 6 bases and J by 2 bases, with 8 bases left in between. From germline, CDR1 is LGHDT and CDR2 YNNKEL (reference sequence). The CDR3 totals 14 residues.